This T cell receptor (beta chain) was identified during a study of Ad26.COV2.S vaccination and SARS-CoV-2 variants. V lost 0 bases, J lost 4 bases, and 9 bases stayed unmatched. Germline CDR1 MNHEY, CDR2 SMNVEV (reference sequence). This CDR3 region has 16 residues. Documented treatment: 19 received Ad26.COV2.S at low or high dose, single or two shots; about 5 received placebo; per-sample allocation not given. Specimens were obtained on day 63 following the first vaccine or placebo injection. The method was immunoSEQ multiplex PCR; TCRdb's version includes in-frame clones alone and lacks a portion of them. The sample has 350,000 to 400,000 clones, about nine tenths seen once.

The input for sequencing was peripheral blood, taken in a trial of Ad26.COV2.S vaccine versus placebo. This clonotype was obtained from a person aged 18-60 years who received the Ad26.COV2.S COVID-19 vaccine or a placebo. The chain has TRBV27 and TRBJ2-7; 7 bases map to TRBD1. CDR3 sequence reads: CASSLSLTGLGYEQYF. CDR3 in DNA: TGTGCCAGCAGTTTATCCCTGACAGGGTTAGGATACGAGCAGTACTTC.